The sequence of this T cell receptor (beta chain) was determined in a study of spatial heterogeneity in lung cancer. Across the whole study: The average count in raw reads for each unique TCR and UMI combination exceeded eight appearances. General study results and limits: The study found ubiquitous expanded tumor TCRs in blood more at resection than follow-up.

Germline V CDR1 and CDR2: DFQATT, SNEGSKA (reference sequence). Between the trimmed V and J ends, which lost 1 base and 3 bases, there was a span of 10 bases. This CDR3 has 14 residues. TCRdb processed the 5' RACE reads anew with MiXCR; each CDR3 protein has one entry. The sample consists of under 35,000 distinct CDR3 sequences, 5% to 6.5% of them appearing once. The time point denotes: blood at routine non-recurrence follow-up after resection. This clonotype is labeled medium-sized (0.01 to 0.1%). What it recognizes is unknown. The rearrangement uses TRBV20-1 and TRBJ1-5; D gene ambiguous. This sample comprised PBMCs, obtained at follow-up. The receptor was isolated from a female donor with early-stage non-small cell lung cancer. CDR3 region: CSARGAAVNQPQHF. CDR3 DNA sequence: TGCAGTGCTAGAGGTGCGGCAGTCAATCAGCCCCAGCATTTT.